This TCR beta chain was captured by sequencing in a study of PD-1 blockade in mismatch repair-deficient tumors. The data were produced by immunoSEQ multiplex PCR, yet TCRdb's version contains in-frame clones alone and is incomplete. The sample has some 97,000 clones; approximately 83% are singletons. The CDR3 is 16 amino acids. Trimming cost V 1 base and J 3 bases, with 15 bases left between them. Germline V gene data show CDR1 as SGHAT and CDR2 as FQNNGV. The V and J genes are TRBV11-2 and TRBJ1-1; D might be TRBD1 (5 bases). This clonotype was sampled from an adult with mismatch repair-deficient cancer. Sequencing used peripheral blood, obtained 36 weeks after starting pembrolizumab. CDR3 DNA: TGTGCCAGCAGCTTAGTCGAGGGACGCCAGTACACTGAAGCTTTCTTT. This codes for CASSLVEGRQYTEAFF.